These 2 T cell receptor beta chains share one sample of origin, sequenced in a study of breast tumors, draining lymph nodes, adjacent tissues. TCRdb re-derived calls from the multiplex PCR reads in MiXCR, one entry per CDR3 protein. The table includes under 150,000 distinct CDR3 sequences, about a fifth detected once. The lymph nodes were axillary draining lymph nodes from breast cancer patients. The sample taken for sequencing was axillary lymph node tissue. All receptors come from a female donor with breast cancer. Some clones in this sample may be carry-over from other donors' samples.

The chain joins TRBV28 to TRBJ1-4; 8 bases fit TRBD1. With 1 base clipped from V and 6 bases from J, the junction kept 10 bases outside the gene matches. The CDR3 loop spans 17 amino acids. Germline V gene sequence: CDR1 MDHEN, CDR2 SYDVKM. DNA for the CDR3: TGTGCCAGCAGTTTATTGCCCCAGGGGGCTGTCCATGAAAAACTGTTTTTT. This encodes CASSLLPQGAVHEKLFF.

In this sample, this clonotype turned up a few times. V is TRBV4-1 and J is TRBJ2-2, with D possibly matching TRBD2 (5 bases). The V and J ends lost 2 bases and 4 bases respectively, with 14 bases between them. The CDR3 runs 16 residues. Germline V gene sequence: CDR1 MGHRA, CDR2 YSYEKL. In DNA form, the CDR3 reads TGCGCCAGCAGCCAAAGTCGGCTAGCTGGCACCGGGGAGCTGTTTTTT. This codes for CASSQSRLAGTGELFF.